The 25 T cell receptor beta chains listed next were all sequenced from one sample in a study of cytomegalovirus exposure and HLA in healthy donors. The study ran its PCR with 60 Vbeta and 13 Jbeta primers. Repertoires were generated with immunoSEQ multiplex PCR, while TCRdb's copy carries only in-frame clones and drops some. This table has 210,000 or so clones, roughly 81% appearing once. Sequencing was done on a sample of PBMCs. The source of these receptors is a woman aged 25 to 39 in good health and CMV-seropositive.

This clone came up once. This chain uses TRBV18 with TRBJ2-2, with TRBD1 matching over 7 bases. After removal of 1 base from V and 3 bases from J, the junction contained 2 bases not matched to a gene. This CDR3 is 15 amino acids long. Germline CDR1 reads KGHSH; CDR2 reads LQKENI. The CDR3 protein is CASSPQGQHTGELFF. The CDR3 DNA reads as TGTGCCAGCTCACCACAGGGACAGCACACCGGGGAGCTGTTTTTT.

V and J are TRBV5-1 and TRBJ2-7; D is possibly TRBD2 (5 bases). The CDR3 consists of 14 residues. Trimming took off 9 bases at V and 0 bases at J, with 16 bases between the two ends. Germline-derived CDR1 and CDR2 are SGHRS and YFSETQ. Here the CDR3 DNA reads TGCGCCACCGCCCGGACTTCGAGCTCCTACGAGCAGTACTTC. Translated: CATARTSSSYEQYF.

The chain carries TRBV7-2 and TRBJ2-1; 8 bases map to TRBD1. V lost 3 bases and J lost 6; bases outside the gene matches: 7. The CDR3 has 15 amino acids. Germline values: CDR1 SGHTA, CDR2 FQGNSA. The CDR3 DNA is TGTGCCAGCAGCTTCTCCGGACAGGGCGGCAATGAGCAGTTCTTC. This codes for CASSFSGQGGNEQFF.

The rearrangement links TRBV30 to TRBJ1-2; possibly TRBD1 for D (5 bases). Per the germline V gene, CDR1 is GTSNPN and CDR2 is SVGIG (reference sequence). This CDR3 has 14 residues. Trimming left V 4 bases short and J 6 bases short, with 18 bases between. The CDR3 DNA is TGTGCCTGGAAAAGGCCGGGGGTCCTGAATGGCTACACCTTC. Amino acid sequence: CAWKRPGVLNGYTF. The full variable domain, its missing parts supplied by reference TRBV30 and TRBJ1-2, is SQTIHQWPATLVQPVGSPLSLECTVEGTSNPNLYWYRQAAGRGLQLLFYSVGIGQISSEVPQNLSASRPQDRQFILSSKKLLLSDSGFYLCAWKRPGVLNGYTFGSGTRLTVV.

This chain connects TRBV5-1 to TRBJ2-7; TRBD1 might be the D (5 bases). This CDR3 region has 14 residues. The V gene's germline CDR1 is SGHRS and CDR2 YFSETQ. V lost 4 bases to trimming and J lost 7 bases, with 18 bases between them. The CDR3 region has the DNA TGCGCCAGCAGCGCCCAACAGGTGCCCGGGGAGCAGTACTTC. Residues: CASSAQQVPGEQYF. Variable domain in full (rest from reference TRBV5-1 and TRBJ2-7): KAGVTQTPRYLIKTRGQQVTLSCSPISGHRSVSWYQQTPGQGLQFLFEYFSETQRNKGNFPGRFSGRQFSNSRSEMNVSTLELGDSALYLCASSAQQVPGEQYFGPGTRLTVT.

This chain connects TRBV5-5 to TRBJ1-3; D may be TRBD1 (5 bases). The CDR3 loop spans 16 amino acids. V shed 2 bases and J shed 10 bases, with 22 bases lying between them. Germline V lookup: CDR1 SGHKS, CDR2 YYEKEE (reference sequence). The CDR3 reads CASSFMVWGPSNTIYF. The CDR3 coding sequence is TGTGCCAGCAGCTTCATGGTTTGGGGCCCCTCTAATACCATATATTTT.

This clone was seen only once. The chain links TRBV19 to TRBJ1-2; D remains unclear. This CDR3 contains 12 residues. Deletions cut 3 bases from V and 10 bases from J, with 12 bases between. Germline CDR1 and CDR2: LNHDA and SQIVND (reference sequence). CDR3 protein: CASSIGRRNYTF. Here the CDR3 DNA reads TGTGCCAGTAGTATTGGCCGCAGGAACTACACCTTC.

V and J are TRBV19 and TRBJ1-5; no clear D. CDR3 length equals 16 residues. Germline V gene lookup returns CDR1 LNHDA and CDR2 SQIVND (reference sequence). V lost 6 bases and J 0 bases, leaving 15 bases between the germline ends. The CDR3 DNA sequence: TGTGCCAGTAGCCCCATCGGGAGGGCTAGCAATCAGCCCCAGCATTTT. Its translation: CASSPIGRASNQPQHF.

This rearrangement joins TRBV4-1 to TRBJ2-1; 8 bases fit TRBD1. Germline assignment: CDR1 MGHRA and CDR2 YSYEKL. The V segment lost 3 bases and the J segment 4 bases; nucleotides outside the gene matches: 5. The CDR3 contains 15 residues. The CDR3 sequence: CASSHRTGNYNEQFF. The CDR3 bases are TGCGCCAGCAGCCATCGGACAGGGAATTACAATGAGCAGTTCTTC.

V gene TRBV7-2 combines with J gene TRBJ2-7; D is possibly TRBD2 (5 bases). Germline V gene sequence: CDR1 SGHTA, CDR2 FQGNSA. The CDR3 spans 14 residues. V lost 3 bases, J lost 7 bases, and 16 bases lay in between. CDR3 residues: CASSLAGWTGEQYF. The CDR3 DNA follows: TGTGCCAGCAGCTTGGCGGGTTGGACGGGTGAGCAGTACTTC.

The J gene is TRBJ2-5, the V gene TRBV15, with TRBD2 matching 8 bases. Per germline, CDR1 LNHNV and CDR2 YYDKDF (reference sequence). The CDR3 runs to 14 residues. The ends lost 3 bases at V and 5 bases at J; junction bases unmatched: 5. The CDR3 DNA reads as TGTGCCACCAGCAGCCTTAGCGGGATGGAGACCCAGTACTTC. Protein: CATSSLSGMETQYF.

CDR3 DNA: TGTGCCAGCAGCACAACCGGGACAGGGGGAGGTAACTATGGCTACACCTTC. Protein product: CASSTTGTGGGNYGYTF. This chain uses TRBV28 with TRBJ1-2; 11 bases line up with TRBD1. CDR1 and CDR2 (germline): MDHEN, SYDVKM. Trimming at V came to 6 bases and at J to 1 base, leaving 10 bases not matched to a gene. The length of the CDR3 is 17 residues.

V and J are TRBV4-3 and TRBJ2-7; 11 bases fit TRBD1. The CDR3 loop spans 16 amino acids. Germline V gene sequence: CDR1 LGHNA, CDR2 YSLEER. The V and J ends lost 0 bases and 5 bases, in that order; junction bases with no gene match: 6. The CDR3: CASSQDVGTGGNEQYF. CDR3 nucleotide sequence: TGCGCCAGCAGCCAAGACGTCGGGACAGGGGGAAACGAGCAGTACTTC.

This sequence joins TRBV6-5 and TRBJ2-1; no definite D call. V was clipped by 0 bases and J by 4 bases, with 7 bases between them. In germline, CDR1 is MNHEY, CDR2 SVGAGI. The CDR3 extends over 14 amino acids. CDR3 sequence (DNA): TGTGCCAGCAGTTACTCTCTAGAGTACAATGAGCAGTTCTTC. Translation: CASSYSLEYNEQFF.

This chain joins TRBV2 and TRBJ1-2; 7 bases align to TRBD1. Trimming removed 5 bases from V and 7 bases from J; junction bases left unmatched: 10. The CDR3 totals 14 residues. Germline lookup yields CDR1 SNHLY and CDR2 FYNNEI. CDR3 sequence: CASSYRGASIGYTF. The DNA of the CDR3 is TGTGCCAGCAGTTACAGGGGCGCCTCTATTGGCTACACCTTC.

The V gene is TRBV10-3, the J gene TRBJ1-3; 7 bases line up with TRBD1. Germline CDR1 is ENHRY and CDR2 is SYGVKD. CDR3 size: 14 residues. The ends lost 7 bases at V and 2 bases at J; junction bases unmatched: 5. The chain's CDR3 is CAINPGTAGNTIYF. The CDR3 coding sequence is TGTGCCATCAACCCCGGGACAGCTGGAAACACCATATATTTT.

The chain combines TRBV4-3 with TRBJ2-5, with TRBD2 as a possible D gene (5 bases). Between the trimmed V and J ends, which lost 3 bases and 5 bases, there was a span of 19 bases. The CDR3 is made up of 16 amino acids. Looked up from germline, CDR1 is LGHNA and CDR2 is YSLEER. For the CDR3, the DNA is TGCGCCAGCAGCCAGGAAAGCGGTCTAGGGTGGGAGACCCAGTACTTC. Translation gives CASSQESGLGWETQYF.

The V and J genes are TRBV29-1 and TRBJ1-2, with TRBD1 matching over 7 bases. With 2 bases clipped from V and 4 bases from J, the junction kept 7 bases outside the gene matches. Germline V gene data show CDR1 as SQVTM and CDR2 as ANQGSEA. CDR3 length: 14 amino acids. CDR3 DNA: TGCAGCGTTGAACGGGACAGCCCGATCTATGGCTACACCTTC. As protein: CSVERDSPIYGYTF.

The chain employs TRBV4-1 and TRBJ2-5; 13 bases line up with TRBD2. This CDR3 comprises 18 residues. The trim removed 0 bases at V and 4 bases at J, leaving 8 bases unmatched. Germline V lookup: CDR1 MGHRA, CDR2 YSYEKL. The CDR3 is CASSQEGGGLAGRETQYF. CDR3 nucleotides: TGCGCCAGCAGCCAAGAGGGAGGGGGACTAGCGGGGCGAGAGACCCAGTACTTC.

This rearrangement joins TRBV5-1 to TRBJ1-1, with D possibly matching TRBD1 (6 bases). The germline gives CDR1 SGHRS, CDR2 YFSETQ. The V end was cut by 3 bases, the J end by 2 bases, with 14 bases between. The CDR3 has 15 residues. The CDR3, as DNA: TGCGCCAGCAGCTCACACCAGGGGCTAAACACTGAAGCTTTCTTT. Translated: CASSSHQGLNTEAFF.

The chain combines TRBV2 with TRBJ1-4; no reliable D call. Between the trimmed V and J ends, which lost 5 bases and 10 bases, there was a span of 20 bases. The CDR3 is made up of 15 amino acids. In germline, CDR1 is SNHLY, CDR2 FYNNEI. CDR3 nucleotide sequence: TGTGCCAGCAGTTATGAGAGGGCTGTTCGGGGAAAACTGTTTTTT. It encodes CASSYERAVRGKLFF.

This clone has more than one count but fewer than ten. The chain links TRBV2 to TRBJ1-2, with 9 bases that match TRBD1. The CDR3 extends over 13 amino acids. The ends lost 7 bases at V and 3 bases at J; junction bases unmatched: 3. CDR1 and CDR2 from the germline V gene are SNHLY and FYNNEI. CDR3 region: CASKGQGHYGYTF. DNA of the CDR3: TGTGCCAGCAAGGGACAGGGCCACTATGGCTACACCTTC.

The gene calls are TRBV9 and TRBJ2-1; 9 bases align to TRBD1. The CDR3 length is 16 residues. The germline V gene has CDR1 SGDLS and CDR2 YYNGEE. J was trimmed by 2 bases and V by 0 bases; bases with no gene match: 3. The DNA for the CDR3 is TGTGCCAGCAGCGTAGCAGGGACAGGGCCCTACAATGAGCAGTTCTTC. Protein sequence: CASSVAGTGPYNEQFF.

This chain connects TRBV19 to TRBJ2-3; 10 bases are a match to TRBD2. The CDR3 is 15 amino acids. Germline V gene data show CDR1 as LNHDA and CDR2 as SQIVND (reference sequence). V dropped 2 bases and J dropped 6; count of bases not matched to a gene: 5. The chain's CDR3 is CASSITSGRGDTQYF. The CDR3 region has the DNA TGTGCCAGTAGTATAACGAGCGGGAGGGGTGATACGCAGTATTTT. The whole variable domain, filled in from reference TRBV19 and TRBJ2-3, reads DGGITQSPKYLFRKEGQNVTLSCEQNLNHDAMYWYRQDPGQGLRLIYYSQIVNDFQKGDIAEGYSVSREKKESFPLTVTSAQKNPTAFYLCASSITSGRGDTQYFGPGTRLTVL.

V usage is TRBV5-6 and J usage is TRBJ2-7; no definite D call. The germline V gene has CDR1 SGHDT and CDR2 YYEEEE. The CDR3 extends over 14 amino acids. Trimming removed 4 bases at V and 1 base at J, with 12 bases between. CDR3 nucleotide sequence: TGTGCCAGCAGCCTTGCCCCACTGTCCTACGAGCAGTACTTC. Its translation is CASSLAPLSYEQYF.